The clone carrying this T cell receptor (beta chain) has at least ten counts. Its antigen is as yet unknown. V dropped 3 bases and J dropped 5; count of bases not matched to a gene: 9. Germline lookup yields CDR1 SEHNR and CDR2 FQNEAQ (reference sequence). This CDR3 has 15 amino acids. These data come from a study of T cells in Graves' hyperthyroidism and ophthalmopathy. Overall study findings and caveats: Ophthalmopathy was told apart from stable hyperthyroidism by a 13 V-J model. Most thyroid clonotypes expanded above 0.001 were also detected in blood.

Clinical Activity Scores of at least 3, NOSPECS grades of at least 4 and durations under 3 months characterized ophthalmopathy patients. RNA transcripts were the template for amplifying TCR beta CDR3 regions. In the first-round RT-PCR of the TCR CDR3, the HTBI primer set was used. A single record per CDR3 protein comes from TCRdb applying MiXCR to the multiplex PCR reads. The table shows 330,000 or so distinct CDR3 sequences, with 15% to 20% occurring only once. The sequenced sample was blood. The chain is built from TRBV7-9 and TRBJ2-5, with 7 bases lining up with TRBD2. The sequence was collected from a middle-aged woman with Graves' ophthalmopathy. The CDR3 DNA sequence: TGTGCCAGCAGCTTGGAGGGAGGGGCGTGGGAGACCCAGTACTTC. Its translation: CASSLEGGAWETQYF.